The next 20 T cell receptor beta chains were all read from a single sample in a study of T cell repertoires in cytomegalovirus infection. No antigens are known for them. One entry per CDR3 protein results from TCRdb running MiXCR on the reads. The sample carries 900,000 to 950,000 distinct CDR3 sequences, around 32% recorded once. The sequencing here drew on cultured CD8+ T cells from PBMCs, taken from culture after CMV antigen stimulation. These receptors were collected from a human donor in good health (CMV status not recorded). Some clones in this sample may be carry-over from other donors' samples.

This clonotype was observed a handful of times. The chain couples TRBV28 to TRBJ1-5, with 11 bases identical to TRBD1. Germline trimming cut 6 bases from V and 5 bases from J; bases unmatched to any gene: 9. The CDR3 runs 16 residues. Germline V CDR1 and CDR2: MDHEN, SYDVKM. CDR3 region: CASSYSGTGGHQPQHF. CDR3 DNA sequence: TGTGCCAGCAGCTATTCCGGGACAGGGGGTCATCAGCCCCAGCATTTT.

The sample holds a few counts of this clonotype. The genes are TRBV4-1 and TRBJ1-5; D may be TRBD1 (5 bases). V was shortened by 0 bases and J by 5 bases, with 17 bases between the two germline ends. Germline V gene data show CDR1 as MGHRA and CDR2 as YSYEKL. The CDR3 extends over 17 amino acids. The CDR3 sequence is CASSQEMGGVIHQPQHF. CDR3 bases: TGCGCCAGCAGCCAAGAAATGGGAGGGGTAATCCATCAGCCCCAGCATTTT.

This chain uses TRBV5-6 with TRBJ2-3; D is perhaps TRBD2 (5 bases). Per germline, CDR1 SGHDT and CDR2 YYEEEE. The CDR3 sequence is 14 residues long. Trimming stripped 3 bases from V and 3 bases from J, with 11 bases between. The CDR3 loop reads CASSSLATTDTQYF. Here the CDR3 DNA reads TGTGCCAGCAGCTCTCTAGCTACGACAGATACGCAGTATTTT.

This clonotype showed up many times. This sequence joins TRBV7-2 and TRBJ2-3; 8 nucleotides agree with TRBD2. V dropped 1 base and J dropped 1; count of bases not matched to a gene: 13. This CDR3 has 19 residues. Germline lookup yields CDR1 SGHTA and CDR2 FQGNSA. The CDR3 coding sequence is TGTGCCAGCAGCTTAGTGACGAGGTTGGCGGGGGGTCGCACAGATACGCAGTATTTT. This sequence encodes CASSLVTRLAGGRTDTQYF.

V is TRBV2 and J is TRBJ1-5; D unresolved. V was pared by 8 bases and J by 0 bases, with 14 bases between. Germline V gene data show CDR1 as SNHLY and CDR2 as FYNNEI. CDR3 length: 15 amino acids. This CDR3 is CASGKTPDSNQPQHF. In nucleotides, the CDR3 is TGTGCCAGCGGGAAGACTCCCGATAGCAATCAGCCCCAGCATTTT.

The chain couples TRBV14 to TRBJ2-5; tentatively, D is TRBD2 (6 bases). This CDR3 is 15 amino acids long. Trimming stripped 1 base from V and 2 bases from J, with 11 bases between. Germline CDR1 SGHDN, CDR2 FVKESK. The CDR3 loop is CASSQVGGIQETQYF. In DNA, the CDR3 is TGTGCCAGCAGCCAAGTCGGCGGGATACAAGAGACCCAGTACTTC.

The chain links TRBV27 to TRBJ1-2, with TRBD1 identical over 8 bases. The V segment lost 8 bases and the J segment 8 bases; nucleotides outside the gene matches: 13. Germline V gene lookup returns CDR1 MNHEY and CDR2 SMNVEV (reference sequence). This CDR3 contains 14 residues. The chain's CDR3 is CASARHQGAEGYTF. Here the CDR3 DNA reads TGTGCCAGCGCCCGCCATCAGGGGGCTGAGGGCTACACCTTC.

This clonotype came up a few times. The chain couples TRBV7-6 to TRBJ2-1; 7 bases align to TRBD1. Unmatched junction bases numbered 10, after V lost 3 bases and J lost 5 bases. The CDR3 runs to 16 residues. Germline CDR1 reads SGHVS; CDR2 reads FNYEAQ. The CDR3 DNA reads as TGTGCCAGCAGCTTTACAGGGGACACAGGGGACAATGAGCAGTTCTTC. Its protein is CASSFTGDTGDNEQFF. Full variable domain (rest looked up from reference TRBV7-6 and TRBJ2-1): GAGVSQSPRYKVTKRGQDVALRCDPISGHVSLYWYRQALGQGPEFLTYFNYEAQQDKSGLPNDRFSAERPEGSISTLTIQRTEQRDSAMYRCASSFTGDTGDNEQFFGPGTRLTVL.

This clonotype appeared many times. CDR3 protein: CASSKRGGTDTQYF. The CDR3 DNA is TGTGCCAGCAGCAAGCGGGGGGGCACAGATACGCAGTATTTT. The chain has TRBV7-2 and TRBJ2-3; TRBD2 aligns across 9 bases. Germline assignment: CDR1 SGHTA and CDR2 FQGNSA. V lost 5 bases and J lost 1; bases outside the gene matches: 1. The CDR3 totals 14 residues.

This clonotype was observed a handful of times. This chain links TRBV7-9 with TRBJ2-3, with unresolved D. The germline CDR1 and CDR2 sequences are SEHNR and FQNEAQ (reference sequence). Trimming cost V 1 base and J 1 base, with 15 bases left between them. The CDR3 is made up of 17 amino acids. The CDR3 is CASSLVHKEEGTDTQYF. The CDR3 nucleotides read TGTGCCAGCAGCTTAGTCCACAAGGAAGAGGGCACAGATACGCAGTATTTT.

The chain links TRBV7-4 to TRBJ2-1, with 10 bases matching TRBD1. V was clipped by 1 base and J by 8 bases; unmatched bases: 11. The CDR3 spans 17 residues. Germline V CDR1 and CDR2: SGHVT, SQSDAQ. The CDR3 region has the DNA TGTGCCAGCAGCTTAGAATATCGGACAGGGGGGGCCCATGAGCAGTTCTTC. Its protein product is CASSLEYRTGGAHEQFF.

The chain uses TRBV27 and TRBJ2-7; 8 bases are a match to TRBD2. There are 15 residues in the CDR3. V lost 8 bases to trimming and J lost 3 bases; unmatched junction nucleotides: 12. Germline V gives CDR1 MNHEY, CDR2 SMNVEV (reference sequence). The CDR3 DNA reads as TGTGCCAGCCAAACGTTCCGGGGGGGCGGCTACGAGCAGTACTTC. Residues: CASQTFRGGGYEQYF.

The chain employs TRBV3-1 and TRBJ2-3; TRBD1 matches 7 bases. Germline V gene sequence: CDR1 LGHDT, CDR2 YNNKEL (reference sequence). V trimming: 4 bases; J trimming: 4 bases; junction bases outside the gene matches: 17. This CDR3 has 18 residues. CDR3 sequence reads: CASSPNAEGGVSSDTQYF. The CDR3 region has the DNA TGTGCCAGCAGCCCTAACGCGGAAGGGGGCGTCTCGTCAGATACGCAGTATTTT.

The V call is TRBV27, the J call TRBJ1-6; 8 bases line up with TRBD1. This CDR3 is 14 amino acids long. Germline assignment: CDR1 MNHEY and CDR2 SMNVEV (reference sequence). V dropped 2 bases and J dropped 10; count of bases not matched to a gene: 4. The CDR3 nucleotides are TGTGCCAGCAGTTTACCCAACAGGGGGTCACCCCTCCACTTT. This codes for CASSLPNRGSPLHF.

The chain is built from TRBV28 and TRBJ2-7; 8 bases align to TRBD1. The CDR3 extends over 13 amino acids. Per germline, CDR1 MDHEN and CDR2 SYDVKM. This CDR3 is CANSPGTGYEQYV. The CDR3 bases are TGTGCCAACAGTCCCGGGACAGGCTACGAGCAGTACGTC.

The V call is TRBV20-1, the J call TRBJ2-5, with D unclear. V lost 3 bases and J 0 bases, leaving 8 bases between the germline ends. The CDR3 contains 13 residues. Germline V gene data show CDR1 as DFQATT and CDR2 as SNEGSKA (reference sequence). As DNA, the CDR3 is TGCAGTGCTAGGTGGCAGAACCAAGAGACCCAGTACTTC. Its translation: CSARWQNQETQYF.

This clonotype was seen more than once but under ten times. CDR3 sequence reads: CASSFGPRITQETQYF. CDR3 in DNA: TGTGCCAGCAGCTTTGGACCCCGTATTACCCAAGAGACCCAGTACTTC. The V gene is TRBV7-6, the J gene TRBJ2-5; D gene uncertain. Germline V gives CDR1 SGHVS, CDR2 FNYEAQ. This CDR3 has 16 residues. V lost 3 bases to trimming and J lost 1 base, with 15 bases between them.

The CDR3 sequence: CASSLWERRIPETQYF. The CDR3 DNA sequence: TGTGCCAGCAGCCTTTGGGAGCGACGGATCCCAGAGACCCAGTACTTC. J is TRBJ2-5 and V is TRBV11-2; D perhaps matches TRBD2 (5 bases). Trimming shortened V by 5 bases and J by 4 bases, and 20 bases separated the two germline ends. Germline V CDR1 and CDR2: SGHAT, FQNNGV. CDR3 length: 16 residues.

The rearrangement uses TRBV27 and TRBJ1-1; the D gene is possibly TRBD1 (6 bases). The CDR3 is made up of 15 amino acids. Looked up from germline, CDR1 is MNHEY and CDR2 is SMNVEV (reference sequence). The germline V and J ends were trimmed by 2 bases and 0 bases, with 10 bases remaining between them. CDR3 loop: CASSLGQRMNTEAFF. CDR3 DNA: TGTGCCAGCAGTTTAGGACAGAGAATGAACACTGAAGCTTTCTTT.

This clonotype occurred a few times. The chain combines TRBV11-2 with TRBJ2-1; 8 bases are shared with TRBD1. Trimming at V came to 0 bases and at J to 5 bases, leaving 9 bases not matched to a gene. CDR3 length: 17 residues. Germline loops: CDR1 SGHAT, CDR2 FQNNGV. The CDR3 sequence: CASSLDFQGAGNNEQFF. The CDR3 DNA follows: TGTGCCAGCAGCTTAGATTTTCAGGGGGCCGGGAACAATGAGCAGTTCTTC.